This passage covers 6 T cell receptor beta chains from one sample sequenced in a study of blood T cell repertoires in COVID-19 (dated by TCRdb to about 2020). Libraries were prepared through the immunoSEQ multiplex PCR assay. The table comes from immuneACCESS by way of TCRdb, which keeps in-frame sequences with V and J called. Part of the clones is missing from these tables; in studies checked, under half for an unresolved V gene and the rest for unknown reasons. This sample gives a few hundred thousand clones in total; 80% to 90% of them show up just once. The top ten clones comprise over 1% of the sample. The sequenced material came from PBMCs or T cells enriched from blood (not recorded which). The receptors come from a man under 40 who had recovered from COVID-19.

V and J are TRBV27 and TRBJ2-3, with a possible D match to TRBD1 (6 bases). CDR1 and CDR2 from the germline V gene are MNHEY and SMNVEV (reference sequence). Trimming took 3 bases from V and 7 from J, leaving 20 bases between them. This CDR3 is 16 amino acids long. CDR3 sequence reads: CASSLRDNTARNTQYF. CDR3 DNA sequence: TGTGCCAGCAGTTTGAGGGACAATACCGCGAGGAATACGCAGTATTTT.

DNA of the CDR3: TGTGCCAGCAGCTTAAAGCAGGGTTGGTCTGGAAACACCATATATTTT. Its protein product is CASSLKQGWSGNTIYF. The chain is built from TRBV7-6 and TRBJ1-3, with D perhaps matching TRBD1 (5 bases). The V gene's germline CDR1 is SGHVS and CDR2 FNYEAQ. The V end lost 2 bases, the J end lost 1 base, and 12 bases lay between the germline ends. The CDR3 is 16 residues long.

The CDR3 DNA reads as TGTGCCAGCAGTTCCCTCGGGACAGGGACGGAGACCCAGTACTTC. Its translation: CASSSLGTGTETQYF. The chain has TRBV6-2 or TRBV6-3 and TRBJ2-5, with TRBD1 identical over 9 bases. Germline trimming cut 4 bases from V and 5 bases from J; bases unmatched to any gene: 8. The CDR3 contains 15 residues. Germline values: CDR1 MNHEY, CDR2 SVGEGT.

The chain has TRBV29-1 and TRBJ2-3, with TRBD2 identical over 9 bases. Germline CDR1 SQVTM, CDR2 ANQGSEA. V trimming: 6 bases; J trimming: 2 bases; junction bases outside the gene matches: 12. This CDR3 spans 16 amino acids. DNA for the CDR3: TGCAGCGTCCGACCTGGTCCTAGCGGGGACACAGATACGCAGTATTTT. This codes for CSVRPGPSGDTDTQYF.

The V gene is TRBV10-3, the J gene TRBJ1-2; no reliable D call. The ends were cut back, 0 bases at V and 8 bases at J, with 10 bases in the middle. This CDR3 comprises 13 residues. In germline, CDR1 is ENHRY, CDR2 SYGVKD. CDR3: CAISESTGPGYTF. CDR3 in DNA: TGTGCCATCAGTGAGTCGACGGGTCCCGGCTACACCTTC.

The chain combines TRBV7-2 with TRBJ2-7; 7 positions agree with TRBD2. CDR1 is SGHTA, CDR2 FQGNSA, per germline. The V segment lost 3 bases and the J segment 4 bases; nucleotides outside the gene matches: 9. CDR3 length: 15 amino acids. The CDR3 protein is CASSFRASGPYEQYF. The CDR3 region has the DNA TGTGCCAGCAGCTTTCGCGCTAGCGGCCCTTACGAGCAGTACTTC.